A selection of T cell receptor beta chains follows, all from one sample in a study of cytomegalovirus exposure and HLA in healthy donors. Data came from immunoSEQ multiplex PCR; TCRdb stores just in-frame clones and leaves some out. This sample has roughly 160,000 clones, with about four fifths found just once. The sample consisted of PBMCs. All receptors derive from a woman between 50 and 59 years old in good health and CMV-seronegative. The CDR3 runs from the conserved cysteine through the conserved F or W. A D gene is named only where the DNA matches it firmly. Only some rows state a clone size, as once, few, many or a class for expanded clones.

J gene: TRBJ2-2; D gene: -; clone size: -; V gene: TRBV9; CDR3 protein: CASSAKQNTGELFF; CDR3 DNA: TGTGCCAGCAGCGCCAAACAGAACACCGGGGAGCTGTTTTTT
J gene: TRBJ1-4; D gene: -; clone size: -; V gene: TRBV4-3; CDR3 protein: CASSQDSVATNEKLFF; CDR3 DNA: TGCGCCAGCAGCCAAGATTCGGTCGCAACTAATGAAAAACTGTTTTTT
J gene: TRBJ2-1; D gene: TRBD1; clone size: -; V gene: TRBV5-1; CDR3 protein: CASSRGQGSNEQFF; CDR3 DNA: TGCGCCAGCAGCCGGGGACAGGGGTCCAATGAGCAGTTCTTC
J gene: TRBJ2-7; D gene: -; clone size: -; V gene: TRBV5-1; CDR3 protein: CASSLLGEGGEQYF; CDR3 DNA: TGCGCCAGCAGCTTGCTCGGGGAAGGCGGCGAGCAGTACTTC
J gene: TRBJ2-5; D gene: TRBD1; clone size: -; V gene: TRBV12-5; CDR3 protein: CASGSQPGQGQETQYF; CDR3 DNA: TGTGCTAGTGGTTCACAACCGGGACAGGGGCAAGAGACCCAGTACTTC
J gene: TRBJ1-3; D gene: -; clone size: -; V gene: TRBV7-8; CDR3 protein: CATAGGRSGNTIYF; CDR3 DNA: TGTGCCACCGCGGGGGGCCGCTCTGGAAACACCATATATTTT
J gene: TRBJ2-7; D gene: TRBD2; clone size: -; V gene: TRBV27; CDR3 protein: CASSPPPLAGGSRQTYEQYF; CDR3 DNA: TGTGCCAGCAGTCCACCCCCACTAGCGGGGGGGAGCCGCCAGACCTACGAGCAGTACTTC
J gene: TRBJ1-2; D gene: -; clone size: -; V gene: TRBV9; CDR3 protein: CASSGWGEANYGYTF; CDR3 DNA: TGTGCCAGCAGCGGGTGGGGGGAAGCTAACTATGGCTACACCTTC
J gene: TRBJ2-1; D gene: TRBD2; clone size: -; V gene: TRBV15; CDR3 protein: CATSRDQIAGEQFF; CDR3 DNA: TGTGCCACCAGCAGAGATCAGATAGCGGGGGAGCAGTTCTTC
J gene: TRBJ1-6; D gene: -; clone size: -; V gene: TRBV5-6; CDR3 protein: CASSFSQTSNSPLHF; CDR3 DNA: TGTGCCAGCAGCTTTTCACAGACATCCAATTCACCCCTCCACTTT
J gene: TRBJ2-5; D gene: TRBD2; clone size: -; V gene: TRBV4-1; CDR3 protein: CASSQEGFGTSAKETQYF; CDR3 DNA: TGCGCCAGCAGCCAAGAAGGGTTCGGGACTAGCGCGAAAGAGACCCAGTACTTC
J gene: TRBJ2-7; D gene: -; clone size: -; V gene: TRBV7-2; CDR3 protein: CASSSGGSYEQYF; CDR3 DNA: TGTGCCAGCAGCTCCGGCGGTTCCTACGAGCAGTACTTC
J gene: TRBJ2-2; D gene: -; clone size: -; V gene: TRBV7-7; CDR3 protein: CASSSEVSGELFF; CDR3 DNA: TGTGCCAGCAGTTCGGAGGTCTCCGGGGAGCTGTTTTTT
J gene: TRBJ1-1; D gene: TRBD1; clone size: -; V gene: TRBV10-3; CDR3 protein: CAISAGGDREAFF; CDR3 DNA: TGTGCCATCAGTGCAGGGGGAGACCGTGAAGCTTTCTTT
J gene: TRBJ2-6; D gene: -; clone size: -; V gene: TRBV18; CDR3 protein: CASSLQGSGANVLTF; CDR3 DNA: TGTGCCAGCTCGCTACAGGGATCTGGGGCCAACGTCCTGACTTTC
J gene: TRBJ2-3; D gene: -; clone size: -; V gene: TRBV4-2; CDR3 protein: CASSQEGAGDADTQYF; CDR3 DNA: TGTGCCAGCAGCCAAGAGGGGGCGGGTGACGCAGATACGCAGTATTTT
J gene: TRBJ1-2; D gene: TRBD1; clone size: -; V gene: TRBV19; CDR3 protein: CASSMDRDDGYTF; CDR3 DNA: TGTGCCAGTAGTATGGACAGGGATGATGGCTACACCTTC
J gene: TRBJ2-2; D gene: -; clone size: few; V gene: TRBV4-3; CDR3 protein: CASSSSPGELFF; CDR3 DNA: TGCGCCAGCAGCTCTTCCCCCGGGGAGCTGTTTTTT
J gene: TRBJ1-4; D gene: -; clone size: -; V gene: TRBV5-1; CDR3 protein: CASSRPGNEKPFF; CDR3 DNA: TGCGCCAGCAGCCGTCCAGGGAATGAAAAACCGTTTTTT
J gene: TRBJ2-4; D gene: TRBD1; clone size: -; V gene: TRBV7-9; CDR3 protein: CASSIAGQGVDIQYF; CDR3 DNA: TGTGCCAGCAGCATAGCCGGACAGGGAGTAGACATTCAGTACTTC
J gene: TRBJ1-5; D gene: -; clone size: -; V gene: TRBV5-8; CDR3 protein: CASSSSLGQAINQPQHF; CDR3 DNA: TGTGCCAGCAGCTCCTCGTTGGGACAAGCGATCAATCAGCCCCAGCATTTT
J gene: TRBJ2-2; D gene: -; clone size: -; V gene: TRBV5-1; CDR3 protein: CASSKGVNTGELFF; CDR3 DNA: TGCGCCAGCAGCAAAGGGGTTAACACCGGGGAGCTGTTTTTT
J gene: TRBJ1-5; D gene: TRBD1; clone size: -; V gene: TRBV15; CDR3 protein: CATSWDRGLNQPQHF; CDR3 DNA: TGTGCCACCAGCTGGGACAGGGGGCTCAATCAGCCCCAGCATTTT